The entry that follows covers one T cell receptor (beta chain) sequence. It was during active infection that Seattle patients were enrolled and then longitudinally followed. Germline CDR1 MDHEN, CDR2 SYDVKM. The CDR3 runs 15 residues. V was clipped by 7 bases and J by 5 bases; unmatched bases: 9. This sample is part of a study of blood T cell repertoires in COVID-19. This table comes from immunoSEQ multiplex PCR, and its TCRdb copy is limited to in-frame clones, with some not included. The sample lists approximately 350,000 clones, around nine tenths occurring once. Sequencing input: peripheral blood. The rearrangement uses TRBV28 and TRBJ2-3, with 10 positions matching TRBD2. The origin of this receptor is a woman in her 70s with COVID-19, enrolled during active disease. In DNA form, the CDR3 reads TGTGCCAGCAAGAAAGGACTAGCGGCCCGAGATACGCAGTATTTT. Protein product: CASKKGLAARDTQYF.